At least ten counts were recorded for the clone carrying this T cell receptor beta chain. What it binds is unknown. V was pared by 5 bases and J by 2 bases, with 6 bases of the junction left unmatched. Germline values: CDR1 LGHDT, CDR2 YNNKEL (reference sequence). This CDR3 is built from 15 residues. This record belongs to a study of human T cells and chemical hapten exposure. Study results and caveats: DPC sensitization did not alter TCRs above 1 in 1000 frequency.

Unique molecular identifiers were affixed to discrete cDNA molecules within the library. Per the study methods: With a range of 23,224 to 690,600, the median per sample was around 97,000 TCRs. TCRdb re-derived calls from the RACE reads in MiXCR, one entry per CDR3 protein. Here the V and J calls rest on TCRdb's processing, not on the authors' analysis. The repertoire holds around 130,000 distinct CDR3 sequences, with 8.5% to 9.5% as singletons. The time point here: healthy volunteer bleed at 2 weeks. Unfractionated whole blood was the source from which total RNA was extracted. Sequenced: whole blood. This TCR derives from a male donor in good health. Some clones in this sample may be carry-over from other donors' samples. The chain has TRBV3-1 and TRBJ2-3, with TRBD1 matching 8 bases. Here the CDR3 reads CASSATTGATDTQYF. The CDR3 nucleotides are TGTGCCAGCAGCGCCACGACAGGGGCCACAGATACGCAGTATTTT.